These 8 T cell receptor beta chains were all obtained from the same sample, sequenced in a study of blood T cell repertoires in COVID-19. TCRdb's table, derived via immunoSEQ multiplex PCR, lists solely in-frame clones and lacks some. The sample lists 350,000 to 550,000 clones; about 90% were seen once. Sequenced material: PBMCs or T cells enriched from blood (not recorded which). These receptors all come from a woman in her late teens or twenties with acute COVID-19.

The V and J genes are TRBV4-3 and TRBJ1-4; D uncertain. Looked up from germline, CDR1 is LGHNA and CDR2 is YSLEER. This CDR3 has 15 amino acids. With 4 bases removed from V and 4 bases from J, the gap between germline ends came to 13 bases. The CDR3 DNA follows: TGCGCCAGCAGCCGCTGGACCGGGATTAATGAAAAACTGTTTTTT. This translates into CASSRWTGINEKLFF.

The CDR3 nucleotides are TGTGCTAGTGGTTTGGAACCGGGACAGGGGTTAGGTGGCTACACCTTC. Translated: CASGLEPGQGLGGYTF. The chain carries TRBV12-5 and TRBJ1-2; 10 bases match TRBD1. V was pared by 1 base and J by 7 bases, with 9 bases of the junction left unmatched. This CDR3 has 16 residues. Per germline, CDR1 LGHNT and CDR2 FRNRAP.

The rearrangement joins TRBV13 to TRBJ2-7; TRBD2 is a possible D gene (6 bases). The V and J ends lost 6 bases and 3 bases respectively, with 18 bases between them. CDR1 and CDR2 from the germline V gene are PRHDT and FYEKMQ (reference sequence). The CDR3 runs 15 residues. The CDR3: CASRGPTRERYEQYF. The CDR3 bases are TGTGCCAGCAGGGGGCCGACTAGGGAACGCTACGAGCAGTACTTC.

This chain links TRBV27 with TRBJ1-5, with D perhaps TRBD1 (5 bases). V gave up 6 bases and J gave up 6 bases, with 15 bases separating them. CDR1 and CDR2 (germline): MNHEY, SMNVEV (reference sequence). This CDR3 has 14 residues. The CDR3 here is CASSTGLLSQPQHF. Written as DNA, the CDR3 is TGTGCCAGCAGCACGGGACTTTTGAGTCAGCCCCAGCATTTT.

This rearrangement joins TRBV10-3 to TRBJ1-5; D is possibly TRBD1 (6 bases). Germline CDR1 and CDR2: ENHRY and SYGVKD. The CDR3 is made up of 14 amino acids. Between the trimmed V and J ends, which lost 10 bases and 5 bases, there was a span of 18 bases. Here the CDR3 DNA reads TGTGCCACGGCGAGGGGGGAGGGGGATCAGCCCCAGCATTTT. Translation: CATARGEGDQPQHF.

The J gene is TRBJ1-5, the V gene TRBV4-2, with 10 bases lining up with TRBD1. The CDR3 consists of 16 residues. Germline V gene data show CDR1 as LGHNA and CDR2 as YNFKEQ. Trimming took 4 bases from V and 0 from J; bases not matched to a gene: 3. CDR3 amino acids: CASSLGQGFSNQPQHF. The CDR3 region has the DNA TGTGCCAGCAGCCTGGGACAGGGGTTTAGCAATCAGCCCCAGCATTTT.

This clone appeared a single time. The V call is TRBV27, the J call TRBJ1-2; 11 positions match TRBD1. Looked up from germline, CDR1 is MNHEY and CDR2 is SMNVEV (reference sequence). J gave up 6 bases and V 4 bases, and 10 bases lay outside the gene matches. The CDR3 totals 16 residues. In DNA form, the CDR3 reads TGTGCCAGCAGTTCCCAGGACAGGGGGCCAAGGAATGGCTACACCTTC. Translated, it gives CASSSQDRGPRNGYTF.

The CDR3: CAWRRDSVVGGELFF. CDR3 nucleotide sequence: TGTGCCTGGAGAAGAGACAGCGTCGTTGGGGGGGAGCTGTTTTTT. V is TRBV30 and J is TRBJ2-2; a possible D gene is TRBD1 (5 bases). The V end was cut by 3 bases, the J end by 8 bases, with 19 bases between. The CDR3 consists of 15 residues. CDR1 and CDR2 (germline): GTSNPN, SVGIG (reference sequence).